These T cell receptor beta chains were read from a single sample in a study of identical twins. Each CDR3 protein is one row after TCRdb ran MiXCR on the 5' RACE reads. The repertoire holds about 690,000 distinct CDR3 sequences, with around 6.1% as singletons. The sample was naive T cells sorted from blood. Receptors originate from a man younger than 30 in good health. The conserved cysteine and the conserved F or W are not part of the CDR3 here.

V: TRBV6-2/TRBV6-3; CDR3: ASSYSALTGGEEAF
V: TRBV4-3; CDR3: ASSQGTGGEEQY
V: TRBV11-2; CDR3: ASSRQGLSYNEQF
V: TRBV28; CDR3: ASSGQGLSGYT
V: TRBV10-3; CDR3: AISETSGRPTYNEQF
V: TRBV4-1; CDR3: ASSQAGLAF
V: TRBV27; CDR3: ASSLLGDSPTDTQY
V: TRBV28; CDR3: ASSFVSPNTGELF
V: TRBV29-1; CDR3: SHPAGGRSNEQF
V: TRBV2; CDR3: ASKRDTGELF
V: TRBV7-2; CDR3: ASSFGTSGSSYEQY
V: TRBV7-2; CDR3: ASSLVVGGSGANVLT
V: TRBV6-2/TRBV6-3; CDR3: ASRPTGTIAYEQF
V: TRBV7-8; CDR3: ASSLVAGHLTHEQY
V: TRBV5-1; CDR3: ASSFQRGRDTQY
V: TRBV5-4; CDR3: ASSLVPGLADGELF
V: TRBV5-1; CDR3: ASNRDRGHEQY
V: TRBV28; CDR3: ASSFHIYEQY
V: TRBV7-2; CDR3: ASSETGPNTQY
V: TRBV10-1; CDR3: ASSDAGVVETQY
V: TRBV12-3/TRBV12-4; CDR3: ASIKLAGFNYNEQF
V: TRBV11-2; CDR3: ASSSGTGTPAGQF
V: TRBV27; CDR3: ASSSGPDPKIRGRYEQY
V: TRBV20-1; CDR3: SAITSEPADTQY
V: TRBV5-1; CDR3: ASSLARLQGQRFKQENTEAF
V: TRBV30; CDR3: AWSVNTLEAF
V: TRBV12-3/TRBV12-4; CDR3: ASSLGLGGNQPQH
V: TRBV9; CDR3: ASSVDGRAGERNEQF
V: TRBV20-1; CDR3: SARVGQGSGANVLT
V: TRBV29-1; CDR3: SVVLGPGVDTQY
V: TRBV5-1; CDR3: ASSLTRDYISYNEQF
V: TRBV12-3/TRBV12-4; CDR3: ASSSVRDDYGYT
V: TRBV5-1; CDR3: ASSSGQVDTEAF
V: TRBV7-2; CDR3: ASSPDRSGREQF
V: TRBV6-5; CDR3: ASSYSKGKLF
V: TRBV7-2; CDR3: ASSLVGSNTGELF
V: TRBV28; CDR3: ATLPTGTNEKLF
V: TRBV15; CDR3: ATSREGTVSYEQY
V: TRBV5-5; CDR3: ASSLGTTRNSPLH
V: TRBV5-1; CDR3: ASSFGGGPGETQY
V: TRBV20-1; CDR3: SAREPQGWQPQH
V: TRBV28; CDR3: ASSLVAGKGDTQY
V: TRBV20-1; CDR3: SAPFTFHEQY
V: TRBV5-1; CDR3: ASSLATGNSVNYGYT
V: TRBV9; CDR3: ASSVDWRAYNEQF
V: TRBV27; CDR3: ASSWDRGDTEAF
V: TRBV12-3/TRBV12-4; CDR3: ASSLAPGLNYGYT
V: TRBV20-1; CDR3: SARRLAGVGETQY
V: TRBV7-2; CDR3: ASSDTTSNWVGELF
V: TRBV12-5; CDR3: ASGPGTTETQY
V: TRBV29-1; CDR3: SVEGGNSGISYEQY
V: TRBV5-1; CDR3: ASSFPGRPNEQF
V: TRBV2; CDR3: ASTSTTSEQETQY
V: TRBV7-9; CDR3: ASSGRQGVADTQY
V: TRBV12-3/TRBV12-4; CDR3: ASSLGSGNTEAF
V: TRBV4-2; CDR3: ASSRRGEETQY
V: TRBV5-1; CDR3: ASSPTSGLTNTGELF
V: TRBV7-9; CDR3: ASSTSGSVTGELF
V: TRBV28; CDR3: ASSLWRGGTEQF
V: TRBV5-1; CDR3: ASSLQLRIASGSNEQF